This T cell receptor (beta chain) was captured in a study of blood T cell repertoires in COVID-19. Background on the study: Whether acute or convalescent, the COVID-19 samples came from the United States, Italy and Spain. From T cells, B-cell-depleted T cells, or PBMCs came the material, which was cDNA or gDNA.

Seattle-derived patients entered the study during active infection and were followed longitudinally. As processed by the authors: Reference gene primer amplification yielded estimated nucleated cell counts. Clones were read by immunoSEQ multiplex PCR, and TCRdb kept only the in-frame ones, dropping some. V and J calls plus clone size are reproduced from that table; the DNA served to infer D and trimming. This table has fewer than 200,000 clones, approximately 86% appearing once. Germline values: CDR1 MNHEY, CDR2 SMNVEV (reference sequence). V lost 0 bases, J lost 2 bases, and 5 bases lay in between. CDR3 length: 15 amino acids.

This clonotype was sampled from a woman of 80 years or more with COVID-19, enrolled during active disease. The V and J genes are TRBV27 and TRBJ1-6, with D unresolved. The material sequenced was peripheral blood. The CDR3 DNA reads TGTGCCAGCAGTTTATCGAGGCCCTATAATTCACCCCTCCACTTT. Its protein is CASSLSRPYNSPLHF.